A selection of T cell receptor beta chains follows, all from one sample in a study of cytomegalovirus exposure and HLA in healthy donors. Sequencing used immunoSEQ multiplex PCR; TCRdb keeps in-frame clones, though not all of them. The sample lists 150,000 to 200,000 clones, over 65% occurring once. Sequencing was carried out using PBMCs. Receptors originate from a woman aged 35 to 49 in good health and CMV-seropositive. CDR3s include the opening cysteine and the closing phenylalanine or tryptophan. D genes are given only for firm matches. A clone size is listed for some rows: how often the clone was seen (once, few, many), or a class if it is expanded.

15	NA	TRBD1	TRBV5-1	TRBJ2-2	CASSLASRGTGELFF	TGCGCCAGCAGCTTGGCCAGCAGGGGGACCGGGGAGCTGTTTTTT
16	once	NA	TRBV14	TRBJ2-7	CASSQVRSGSSYEQYF	TGTGCCAGCAGCCAAGTTCGGTCGGGAAGCTCCTACGAGCAGTACTTC
17	NA	TRBD2	TRBV9	TRBJ2-2	CASSAIFWEGNTGELFF	TGTGCCAGCAGTGCTATCTTTTGGGAGGGGAACACCGGGGAGCTGTTTTTT
11	NA	NA	TRBV20-1	TRBJ2-7	CSANPRDEQYF	TGCAGTGCTAACCCGCGGGACGAGCAGTACTTC
13	NA	NA	TRBV7-8	TRBJ2-6	CASSFGGLNVLTF	TGTGCCAGCAGCTTTGGGGGCCTCAACGTCCTGACTTTC
16	NA	TRBD2	TRBV7-9	TRBJ2-4	CASSPAGTTGGDIQYF	TGTGCCAGCAGCCCAGCCGGGACTACGGGTGGAGACATTCAGTACTTC
15	NA	TRBD1	TRBV5-1	TRBJ2-5	CASSQLTGHQETQYF	TGCGCCAGCAGCCAACTGACAGGGCACCAAGAGACCCAGTACTTC
15	NA	NA	TRBV5-6	TRBJ2-7	CASSLMGPLSYEQYF	TGTGCCAGCAGCTTGATGGGGCCCTTGTCCTACGAGCAGTACTTC
16	NA	TRBD2	TRBV19	TRBJ2-3	CASSMASGTSTDTQYF	TGTGCCAGTAGTATGGCGAGCGGGACTAGCACAGATACGCAGTATTTT
12	few	TRBD1	TRBV25-1	TRBJ2-5	CASSEPGTAVYF	TGTGCCAGCAGTGAACCCGGGACAGCCGTATACTTC
17	once	NA	TRBV21-1	TRBJ2-7	CASSKAGLAISSYEQYF	TGTGCCAGCAGCAAAGCAGGACTAGCGATAAGCTCCTACGAGCAGTACTTC
14	NA	TRBD1	TRBV29-1	TRBJ2-4	CSVWTGGSKNIQYF	TGCAGCGTTTGGACAGGGGGGTCCAAAAACATTCAGTACTTC
12	NA	NA	TRBV5-4	TRBJ1-6	CACRDNNSPLHF	TGTGCCTGCCGGGACAATAATTCACCCCTCCACTTT
15	few	TRBD1	TRBV5-1	TRBJ1-5	CASSLEGGDRQPQHF	TGCGCCAGCAGCTTGGAAGGGGGCGATCGACAGCCCCAGCATTTT
18	NA	TRBD2	TRBV19	TRBJ2-2	CASSISRTSGTSAGELFF	TGTGCCAGTAGTATATCCCGGACTAGCGGAACCTCGGCCGGGGAGCTGTTTTTT
14	few	TRBD1	TRBV4-1	TRBJ1-2	CASSAGQGNYGYTF	TGCGCCAGCAGCGCAGGACAGGGAAACTATGGCTACACCTTC
19	few	TRBD2	TRBV4-2	TRBJ2-7	CASSQDQGGRAAPLYEQYF	TGTGCCAGCAGCCAAGATCAAGGCGGGAGAGCGGCCCCCCTCTACGAGCAGTACTTC
15	NA	NA	TRBV5-1	TRBJ2-3	CASSYIAVSTDTQYF	TGCGCCAGCAGCTACATAGCGGTTTCCACAGATACGCAGTATTTT
14	NA	NA	TRBV19	TRBJ2-1	CATQPGQYTNEQFF	TGTGCCACTCAGCCCGGACAGTATACAAATGAGCAGTTCTTC
12	NA	TRBD1	TRBV6-5	TRBJ1-2	CASSQRDSSYTF	TGTGCCAGCAGTCAGAGGGACAGCAGCTACACCTTC
15	few	TRBD1	TRBV5-1	TRBJ2-1	CASSWYRDRDNEQFF	TGCGCCAGCAGCTGGTACCGGGACAGGGACAATGAGCAGTTCTTC